These 4 T cell receptor beta chains came from one sample sequenced in a study of blood T cell repertoires in COVID-19. Measured with immunoSEQ multiplex PCR; TCRdb has only the in-frame clones, and not every one. The sample has 100,000 or so clones; 75% to 90% are singletons. Material for sequencing was peripheral blood. The receptors derive from a human donor in a cohort sampled during active COVID-19.

The genes are TRBV28 and TRBJ1-2; 9 nucleotides agree with TRBD1. The V gene end was trimmed by 7 bases and the J gene end by 8 bases; junction bases not matched to a gene: 8. The germline gives CDR1 MDHEN, CDR2 SYDVKM. This CDR3 has 13 residues. CDR3 nucleotides: TGTGCCAGCACCCAGGGACAGGGCCTGGGCTACACCTTC. Amino acid sequence: CASTQGQGLGYTF.

This chain uses TRBV7-2 with TRBJ2-3, with 7 positions matching TRBD1. The germline V gene encodes CDR1 SGHTA and CDR2 FQGNSA. The CDR3 loop spans 14 amino acids. The V and J ends lost 5 bases and 1 base, in that order; junction bases with no gene match: 3. CDR3 DNA: TGTGCCAGCAGCCTCGGGACAGGCACAGATACGCAGTATTTT. Protein sequence: CASSLGTGTDTQYF.

In the case of this clone: The sample contains more than one DNA sequence encoding this CDR3. The CDR3 nucleotides are TGCGCCAGCAGCTTGGGTCCGGGTAACTATGGCTACACCTTC. Its protein product is CASSLGPGNYGYTF. The V gene is TRBV5-1, the J gene TRBJ1-2; no reliable D call. Germline values: CDR1 SGHRS, CDR2 YFSETQ. Trimming left V 0 bases short and J 1 base short, with 7 bases between. The CDR3 runs to 14 residues.

The chain combines TRBV28 with TRBJ1-5, with D uncertain. With 3 bases removed from V and 2 bases from J, the gap between germline ends came to 8 bases. Germline-derived CDR1 and CDR2 are MDHEN and SYDVKM. This CDR3 has 14 residues. The CDR3, as DNA: TGTGCCAGCAGTTTTGCGGCAGGCAATCAGCCCCAGCATTTT. This encodes CASSFAAGNQPQHF. Filled out from reference TRBV28 and TRBJ1-5, the complete variable domain reads DVKVTQSSRYLVKRTGEKVFLECVQDMDHENMFWYRQDPGLGLRLIYFSYDVKMKEKGDIPEGYSVSREKKERFSLILESASTNQTSMYLCASSFAAGNQPQHFGDGTRLSIL.